Listed below are T cell receptor beta chains from one sample, sequenced in a study of cytotoxic CD8 clonotypes in ibrutinib-treated CLL. The method was immunoSEQ multiplex PCR; TCRdb's version includes in-frame clones alone and lacks a portion of them. The profile shows 150,000 to 250,000 clones, around 70% of them singletons. The sample consisted of PBMCs, taken after 24 months of ibrutinib treatment. These receptors were collected from a human donor with chronic lymphocytic leukemia. CDR3s include the opening cysteine and the closing phenylalanine or tryptophan. Not all rows give a size; the values are once, few, many and, for expanded clones, a class.

size: NA; J: TRBJ2-1; V: TRBV5-4; length: 16; CDR3: CASSLTSGAYYNEQFF
size: NA; J: TRBJ1-2; V: TRBV10-3; length: 12; CDR3: CAISRTELGYTF
size: NA; J: TRBJ1-1; V: TRBV25-1; length: 17; CDR3: CASSEYRGGHPNTEAFF
size: NA; J: TRBJ2-3; V: TRBV7-3; length: 15; CDR3: CASRPRLADTDTQYF
size: NA; J: TRBJ2-3; V: TRBV9; length: 14; CDR3: CASSVYGSADTQYF
size: NA; J: TRBJ2-2; V: TRBV5-1; length: 13; CDR3: CASRFSVYWELFF
size: NA; J: TRBJ1-1; V: TRBV4-3; length: 17; CDR3: CASSQDRGGAANTEAFF
size: NA; J: TRBJ2-7; V: TRBV27; length: 14; CDR3: CASSFAGPSYEQYF
size: NA; J: TRBJ2-5; V: TRBV25-1; length: 14; CDR3: CASSELGATETQYF
size: once; J: TRBJ2-7; V: TRBV28; length: 12; CDR3: CASSLPTREQYF
size: NA; J: TRBJ2-2; V: TRBV11-1; length: 16; CDR3: CASSFVDKPNTGELFF